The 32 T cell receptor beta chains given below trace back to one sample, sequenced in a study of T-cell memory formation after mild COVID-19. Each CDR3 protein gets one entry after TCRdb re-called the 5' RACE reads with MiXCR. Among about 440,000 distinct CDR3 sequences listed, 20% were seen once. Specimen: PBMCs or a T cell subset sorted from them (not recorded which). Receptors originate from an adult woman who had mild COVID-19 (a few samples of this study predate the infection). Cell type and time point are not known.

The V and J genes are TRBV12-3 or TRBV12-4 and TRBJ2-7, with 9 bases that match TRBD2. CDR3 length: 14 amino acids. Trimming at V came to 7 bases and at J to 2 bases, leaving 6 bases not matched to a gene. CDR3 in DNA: TGTGCCAGCACCCTAGCGGGGTTACCCTACGAGCAGTACTTC. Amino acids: CASTLAGLPYEQYF.

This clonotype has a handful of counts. The CDR3 nucleotides are TGCAGCGTCGGACAGGGAGTATGGACTGGCTACACCTTC. Its translation: CSVGQGVWTGYTF. The chain carries TRBV29-1 and TRBJ1-2, with 8 bases aligning to TRBD1. V gave up 6 bases and J gave up 7 bases; unmatched junction bases: 10. The CDR3 consists of 13 residues. Germline V lookup: CDR1 SQVTM, CDR2 ANQGSEA.

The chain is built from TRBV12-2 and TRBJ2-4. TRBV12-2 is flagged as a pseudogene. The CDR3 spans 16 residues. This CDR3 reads CASRPGGSKTKNIQYF. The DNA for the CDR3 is TGTGCAAGTCGCCCTGGTGGTAGCAAAACCAAAAACATTCAGTACTTC.

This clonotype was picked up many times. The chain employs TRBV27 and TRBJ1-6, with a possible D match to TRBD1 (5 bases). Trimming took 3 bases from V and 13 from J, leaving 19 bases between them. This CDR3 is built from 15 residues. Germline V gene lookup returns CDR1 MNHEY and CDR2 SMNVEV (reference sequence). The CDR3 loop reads CASSLFQGGSAPLHF. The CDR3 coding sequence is TGTGCCAGCAGTTTGTTCCAGGGAGGTAGTGCGCCCCTCCACTTT.

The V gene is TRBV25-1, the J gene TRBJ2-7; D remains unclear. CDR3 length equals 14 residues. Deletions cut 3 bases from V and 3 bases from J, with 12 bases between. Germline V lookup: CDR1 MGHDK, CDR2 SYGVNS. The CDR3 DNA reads TGTGCCAGCAGTGATTTCTGGACGGACTACGAGCAGTACTTC. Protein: CASSDFWTDYEQYF.

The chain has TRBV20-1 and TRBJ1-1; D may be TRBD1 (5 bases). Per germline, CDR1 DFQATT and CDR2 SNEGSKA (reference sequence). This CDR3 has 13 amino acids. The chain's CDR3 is CSRGATLNTEAFF. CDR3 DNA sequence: TGCAGCCGAGGGGCAACCTTAAACACTGAAGCTTTCTTT.

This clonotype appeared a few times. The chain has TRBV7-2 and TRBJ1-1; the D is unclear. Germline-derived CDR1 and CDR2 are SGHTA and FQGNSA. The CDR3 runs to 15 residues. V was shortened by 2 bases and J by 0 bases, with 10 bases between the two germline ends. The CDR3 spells CASSLRSGMNTEAFF. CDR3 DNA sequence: TGTGCCAGCAGCTTAAGATCAGGAATGAACACTGAAGCTTTCTTT.

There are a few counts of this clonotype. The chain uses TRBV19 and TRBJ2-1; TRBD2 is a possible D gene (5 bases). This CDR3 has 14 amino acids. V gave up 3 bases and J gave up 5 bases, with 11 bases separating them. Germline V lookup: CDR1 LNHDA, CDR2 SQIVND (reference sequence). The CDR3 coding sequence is TGTGCCAGTAGTATTAGGGAGATCGACAATGAGCAGTTCTTC. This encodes CASSIREIDNEQFF.

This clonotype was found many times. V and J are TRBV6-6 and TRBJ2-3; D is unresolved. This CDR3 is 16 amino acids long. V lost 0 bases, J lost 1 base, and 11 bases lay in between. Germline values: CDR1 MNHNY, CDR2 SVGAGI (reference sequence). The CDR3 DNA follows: TGTGCCAGCAGTTACTCGAGATTGAGACGCACAGATACGCAGTATTTT. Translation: CASSYSRLRRTDTQYF.

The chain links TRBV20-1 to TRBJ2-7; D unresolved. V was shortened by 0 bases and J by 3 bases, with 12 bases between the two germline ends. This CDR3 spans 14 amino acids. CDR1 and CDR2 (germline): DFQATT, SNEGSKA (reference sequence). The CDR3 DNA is TGCAGTGCTAGAGATTGGGATTTGGGCTACGAGCAGTACTTC. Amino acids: CSARDWDLGYEQYF.

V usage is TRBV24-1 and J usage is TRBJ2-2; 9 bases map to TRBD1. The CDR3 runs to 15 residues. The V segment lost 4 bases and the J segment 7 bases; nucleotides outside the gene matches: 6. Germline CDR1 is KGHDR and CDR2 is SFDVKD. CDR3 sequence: CATSDRDREGGELFF. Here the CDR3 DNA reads TGTGCCACCAGTGACAGGGACAGGGAGGGCGGGGAGCTGTTTTTT.

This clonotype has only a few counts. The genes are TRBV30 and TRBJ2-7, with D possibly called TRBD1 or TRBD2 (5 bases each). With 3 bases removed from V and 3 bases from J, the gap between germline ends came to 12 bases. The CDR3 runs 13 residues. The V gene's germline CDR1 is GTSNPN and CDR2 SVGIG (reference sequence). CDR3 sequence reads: CAWSRDPIYEQYF. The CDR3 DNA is TGTGCCTGGAGCCGGGACCCTATCTACGAGCAGTACTTC.

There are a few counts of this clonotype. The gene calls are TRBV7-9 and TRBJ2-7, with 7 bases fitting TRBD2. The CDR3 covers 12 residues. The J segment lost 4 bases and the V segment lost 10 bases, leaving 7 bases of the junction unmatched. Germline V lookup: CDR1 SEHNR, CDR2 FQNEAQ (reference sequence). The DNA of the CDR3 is TGTGCCACCACCGGGGGGATATACGAGCAGTACTTC. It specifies CATTGGIYEQYF. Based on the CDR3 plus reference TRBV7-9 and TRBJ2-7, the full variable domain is DTGVSQNPRHKITKRGQNVTFRCDPISEHNRLYWYRQTLGQGPEFLTYFQNEAQLEKSRLLSDRFSAERPKGSFSTLEIQRTEQGDSAMYLCATTGGIYEQYFGPGTRLTVT.

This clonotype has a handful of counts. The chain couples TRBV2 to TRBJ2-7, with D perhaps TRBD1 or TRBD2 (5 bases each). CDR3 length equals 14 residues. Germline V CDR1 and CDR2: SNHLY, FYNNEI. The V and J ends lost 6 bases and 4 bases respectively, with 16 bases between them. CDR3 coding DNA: TGTGCCAGCAGCCGGGACGAGGTAATATACGAGCAGTACTTC. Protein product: CASSRDEVIYEQYF. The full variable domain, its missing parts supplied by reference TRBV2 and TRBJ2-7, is EPEVTQTPSHQVTQMGQEVILRCVPISNHLYFYWYRQILGQKVEFLVSFYNNEISEKSEIFDDQFSVERPDGSNFTLKIRSTKLEDSAMYFCASSRDEVIYEQYFGPGTRLTVT.

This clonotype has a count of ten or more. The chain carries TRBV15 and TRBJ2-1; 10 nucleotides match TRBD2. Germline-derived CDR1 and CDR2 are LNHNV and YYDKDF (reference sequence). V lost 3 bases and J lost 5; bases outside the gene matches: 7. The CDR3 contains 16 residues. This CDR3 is CATSRELAGVNNEQFF. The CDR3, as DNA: TGTGCCACCAGCAGGGAGCTAGCGGGAGTCAACAATGAGCAGTTCTTC.

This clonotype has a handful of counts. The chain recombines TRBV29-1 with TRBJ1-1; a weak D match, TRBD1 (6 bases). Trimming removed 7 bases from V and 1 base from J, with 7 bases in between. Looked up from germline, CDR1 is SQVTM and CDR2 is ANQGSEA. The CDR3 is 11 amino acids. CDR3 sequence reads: CSAGQNTEAFF. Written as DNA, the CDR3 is TGCAGCGCGGGACAGAACACTGAAGCTTTCTTT.

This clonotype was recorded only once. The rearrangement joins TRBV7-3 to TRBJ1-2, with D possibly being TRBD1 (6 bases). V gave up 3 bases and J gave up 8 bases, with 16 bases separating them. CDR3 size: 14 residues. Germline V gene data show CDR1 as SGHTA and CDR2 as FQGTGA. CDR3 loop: CASSFSGNTGGYTF. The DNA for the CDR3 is TGTGCCAGCAGCTTCTCGGGGAATACAGGGGGCTACACCTTC.

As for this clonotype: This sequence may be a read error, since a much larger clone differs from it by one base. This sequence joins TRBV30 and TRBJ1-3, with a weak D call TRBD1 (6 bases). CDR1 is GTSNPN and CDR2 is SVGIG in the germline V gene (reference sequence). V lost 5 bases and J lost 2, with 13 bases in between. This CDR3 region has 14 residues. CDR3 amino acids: CAWGAGDPGNTIYF. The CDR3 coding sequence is TGTGCCTGGGGGGCAGGGGACCCTGGAAACACCATATATTTT.

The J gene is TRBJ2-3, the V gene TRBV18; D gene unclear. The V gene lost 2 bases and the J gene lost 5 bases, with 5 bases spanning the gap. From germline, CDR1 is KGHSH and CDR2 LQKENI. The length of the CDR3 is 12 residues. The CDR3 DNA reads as TGTGCCAGCTCACCAAAAAAAGATACGCAGTATTTT. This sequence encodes CASSPKKDTQYF.

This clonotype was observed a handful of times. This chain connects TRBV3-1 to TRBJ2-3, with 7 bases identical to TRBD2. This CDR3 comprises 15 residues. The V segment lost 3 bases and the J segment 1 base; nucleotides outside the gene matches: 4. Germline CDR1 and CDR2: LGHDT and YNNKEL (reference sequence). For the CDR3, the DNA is TGTGCCAGCAGCCAGGGCGGGAGAGGCACAGATACGCAGTATTTT. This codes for CASSQGGRGTDTQYF.

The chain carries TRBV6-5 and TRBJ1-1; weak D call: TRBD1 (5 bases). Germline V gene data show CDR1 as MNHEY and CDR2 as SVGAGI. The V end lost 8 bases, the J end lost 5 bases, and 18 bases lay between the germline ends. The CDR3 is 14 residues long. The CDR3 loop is CASLGVGIRTEAFF. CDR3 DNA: TGTGCCAGCTTAGGGGTGGGGATACGTACTGAAGCTTTCTTT.

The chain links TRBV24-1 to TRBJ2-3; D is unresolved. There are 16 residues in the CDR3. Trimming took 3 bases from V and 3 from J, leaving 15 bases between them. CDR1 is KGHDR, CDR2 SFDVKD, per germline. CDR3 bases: TGTGCCACCAGTGATCCCCTCAATTCGGAAACAGATACGCAGTATTTT. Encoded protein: CATSDPLNSETDTQYF.

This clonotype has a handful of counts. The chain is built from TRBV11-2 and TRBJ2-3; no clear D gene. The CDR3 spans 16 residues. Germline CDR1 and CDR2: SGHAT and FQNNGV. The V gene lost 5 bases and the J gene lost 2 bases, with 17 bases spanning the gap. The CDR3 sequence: CASSLSGADPTDTQYF. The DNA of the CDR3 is TGTGCCAGCAGCCTCTCCGGAGCCGACCCCACAGATACGCAGTATTTT.

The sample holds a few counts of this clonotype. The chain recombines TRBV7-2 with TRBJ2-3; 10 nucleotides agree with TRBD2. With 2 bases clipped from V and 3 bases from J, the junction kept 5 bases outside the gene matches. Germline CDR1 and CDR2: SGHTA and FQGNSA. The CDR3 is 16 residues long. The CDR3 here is CASSLSSGRGTDTQYF. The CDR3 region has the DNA TGTGCCAGCAGCTTATCTAGCGGGAGAGGGACAGATACGCAGTATTTT.

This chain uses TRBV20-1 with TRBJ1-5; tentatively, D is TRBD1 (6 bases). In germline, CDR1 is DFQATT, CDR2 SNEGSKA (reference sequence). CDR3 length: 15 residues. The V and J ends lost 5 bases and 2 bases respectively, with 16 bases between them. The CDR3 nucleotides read TGCAGTGCTCCGCCGGGGGGCGCGGGCAATCAGCCCCAGCATTTT. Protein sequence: CSAPPGGAGNQPQHF.

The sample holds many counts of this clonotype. This chain's CDR3 is CASRTETYEQYF. CDR3 nucleotide sequence: TGTGCCAGCAGGACAGAGACCTACGAGCAGTACTTC. The rearrangement joins TRBV7-9 to TRBJ2-7; perhaps TRBD1 as D (5 bases). The CDR3 has 12 residues. The germline CDR1 and CDR2 sequences are SEHNR and FQNEAQ (reference sequence). V gave up 6 bases and J gave up 2 bases, with 8 bases separating them. Filled out from reference TRBV7-9 and TRBJ2-7, the complete variable domain reads DTGVSQNPRHKITKRGQNVTFRCDPISEHNRLYWYRQTLGQGPEFLTYFQNEAQLEKSRLLSDRFSAERPKGSFSTLEIQRTEQGDSAMYLCASRTETYEQYFGPGTRLTVT.

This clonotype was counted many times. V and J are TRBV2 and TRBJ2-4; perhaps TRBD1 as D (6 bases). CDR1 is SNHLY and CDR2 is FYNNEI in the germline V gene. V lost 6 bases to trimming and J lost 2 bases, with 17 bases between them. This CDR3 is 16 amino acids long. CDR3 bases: TGTGCCAGCAGAACCAGGGGCGAACCTACCAAAAACATTCAGTACTTC. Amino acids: CASRTRGEPTKNIQYF.

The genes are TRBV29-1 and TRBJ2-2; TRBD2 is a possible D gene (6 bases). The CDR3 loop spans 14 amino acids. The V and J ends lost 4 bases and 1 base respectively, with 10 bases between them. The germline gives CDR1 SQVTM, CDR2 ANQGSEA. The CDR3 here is CSVGDGRNTGELFF. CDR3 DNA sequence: TGCAGCGTTGGGGACGGGAGGAACACCGGGGAGCTGTTTTTT.

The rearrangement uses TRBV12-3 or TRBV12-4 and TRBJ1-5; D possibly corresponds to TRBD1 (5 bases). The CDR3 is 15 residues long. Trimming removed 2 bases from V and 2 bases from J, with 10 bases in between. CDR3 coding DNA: TGTGCCAGCAGTTTACAGGGTGGAGGCAATCAGCCCCAGCATTTT. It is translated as CASSLQGGGNQPQHF.

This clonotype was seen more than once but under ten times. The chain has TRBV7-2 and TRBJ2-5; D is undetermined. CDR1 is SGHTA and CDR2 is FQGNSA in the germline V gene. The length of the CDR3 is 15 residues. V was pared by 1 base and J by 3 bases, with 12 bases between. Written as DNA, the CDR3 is TGTGCCAGCAGCTTAGTGGTGGGAATCAAAGAGACCCAGTACTTC. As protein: CASSLVVGIKETQYF.

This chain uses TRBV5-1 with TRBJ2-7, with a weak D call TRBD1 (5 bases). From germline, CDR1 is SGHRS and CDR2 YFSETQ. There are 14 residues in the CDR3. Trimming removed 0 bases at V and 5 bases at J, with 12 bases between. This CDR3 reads CASSLDRPPNEQYF. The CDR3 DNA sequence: TGCGCCAGCAGCTTGGACAGGCCCCCTAACGAGCAGTACTTC.

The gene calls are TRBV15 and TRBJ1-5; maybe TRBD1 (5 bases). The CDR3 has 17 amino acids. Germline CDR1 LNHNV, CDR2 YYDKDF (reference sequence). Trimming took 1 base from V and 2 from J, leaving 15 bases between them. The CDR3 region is CATSRGWSLGGNQPQHF. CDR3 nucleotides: TGTGCCACCAGCAGAGGTTGGAGCTTGGGGGGCAATCAGCCCCAGCATTTT.